The rows below give T cell receptor beta chains drawn from one sample of a study of cytomegalovirus exposure and HLA in healthy donors. Only in-frame clones appear in the TCRdb table, and some are missing; sequencing was by immunoSEQ multiplex PCR. The sample consists of about 130,000 clones, 80% of them appearing once. Source material: PBMCs. The receptors were gathered from a middle-aged man in good health and CMV-seronegative. The CDR3 runs from the conserved cysteine through the conserved F or W. D genes are given only for firm matches. Size tells how often a clone was seen (once, few, many) or the class of an expanded clone, and some rows leave it out.

len	d_gene	v_gene	j_gene	abundance	CDR3aa	CDR3nt
13	.	TRBV5-1	TRBJ1-1	.	CASSLVSDTEAFF	TGCGCCAGCAGCTTGGTGAGTGACACTGAAGCTTTCTTT
15	TRBD1	TRBV28	TRBJ1-1	.	CASSPGTGGNTEAFF	TGTGCCAGCAGTCCCGGGACAGGGGGAAACACTGAAGCTTTCTTT
15	TRBD2	TRBV7-2	TRBJ2-7	once	CASSLGLAGAYEQYF	TGTGCCAGCAGCTTAGGACTAGCGGGAGCCTACGAGCAGTACTTC
15	.	TRBV6-1	TRBJ1-4	few	CASSEAVQGNEKLFF	TGTGCCAGCAGTGAAGCAGTACAGGGAAATGAAAAACTGTTTTTT
16	.	TRBV7-9	TRBJ1-4	once	CASSLARGGAIEKLFF	TGTGCCAGCAGCTTAGCGCGGGGGGGCGCTATAGAAAAACTGTTTTTT
14	TRBD2	TRBV6-1	TRBJ2-2	.	CASIRGGLTGELFF	TGTGCCAGCATCCGCGGGGGGCTGACCGGGGAGCTGTTTTTT
17	TRBD2	TRBV15	TRBJ2-1	once	CATSRTLAGKEANEQFF	TGTGCCACCAGCAGGACCCTAGCGGGAAAAGAGGCCAATGAGCAGTTCTTC
14	.	TRBV6-1	TRBJ1-5	.	CASSEARGNQPQHF	TGTGCCAGCAGTGAAGCCAGGGGCAATCAGCCCCAGCATTTT
15	TRBD1	TRBV11-1	TRBJ2-7	.	CASSFPRQGAGEQYF	TGTGCCAGCAGCTTTCCGCGACAGGGGGCTGGGGAGCAGTACTTC
14	.	TRBV5-1	TRBJ1-1	.	CASSLDRANTEAFF	TGCGCCAGCAGCTTGGACAGAGCTAACACTGAAGCTTTCTTT
15	.	TRBV7-2	TRBJ2-5	.	CASSLGGRPRETQYF	TGTGCCAGCAGCTTAGGGGGGCGCCCCCGGGAGACCCAGTACTTC
15	TRBD2	TRBV2	TRBJ2-5	.	CASKLAGGGQETQYF	TGTGCCAGCAAACTAGCGGGAGGGGGGCAAGAGACCCAGTACTTC
16	.	TRBV28	TRBJ2-5	.	CASSSSAAGDGETQYF	TGTGCCAGCAGTTCATCTGCCGCTGGAGACGGAGAGACCCAGTACTTC
16	TRBD2	TRBV4-2	TRBJ2-5	.	CASSQEASGEWETQYF	TGTGCCAGCAGCCAAGAGGCTAGCGGAGAGTGGGAGACCCAGTACTTC
14	TRBD1	TRBV9	TRBJ2-7	few	CASSAGGLAYEQYF	TGTGCCAGCAGCGCAGGGGGTTTGGCCTACGAGCAGTACTTC
16	TRBD2	TRBV7-8	TRBJ2-4	few	CASSLAREVAKNIQYF	TGTGCCAGCAGCTTGGCCCGGGAGGTTGCCAAAAACATTCAGTACTTC
16	TRBD1	TRBV7-2	TRBJ2-5	.	CASSLYPTGGPATQYF	TGTGCCAGCAGCTTATACCCAACAGGGGGCCCTGCGACCCAGTACTTC